The source of this T cell receptor (beta chain) is a study of T cell responses to AZD1222 COVID-19 vaccine. Study results and caveats: A reported finding is that nearly half of spike-specific TCRs target unmutated variant regions.

Libraries were prepared by immunoSEQ multiplex PCR; TCRdb keeps only in-frame clonotypes and omits some of them. The sample has roughly 150,000 clones; 91% are singletons. The CDR3 contains 15 residues. Deletions cut 5 bases from V and 7 bases from J, with 21 bases between. Germline assignment: CDR1 MNHNY and CDR2 SVGAGI (reference sequence). A remark on this clone: As yet, its antigen is unknown.

Sequences were derived from peripheral blood, sampled on day 0 of AZD1222 vaccination. This TCR came from an adult in good health. This rearrangement joins TRBV6-6 to TRBJ2-7; the D gene could be TRBD1 or TRBD2 (6 bases each). CDR3 in DNA: TGTGCCAGCAGTCGAGTCCAGGGGAGGTCCGGGGAGCAGTACTTC. Translation: CASSRVQGRSGEQYF.